These T cell receptor beta chains were read from a single sample in a study of post-analysis software for immune sequencing data. TCRdb re-called the PCR reads through MiXCR, storing one row per CDR3 protein. The table shows 750,000 to 900,000 distinct CDR3 sequences, with around 46% occurring only once. The sample taken for sequencing was blood. The origin of the receptors is a girl between 10 and 17 years old with multiple sclerosis. Each CDR3 is given with its conserved first and last residue.

>TRBJ2-7|TRBV30
CAWRTLSYEQYF
>TRBJ2-2|TRBV28
CASRARQGAGELFF
>TRBJ2-1|TRBV4-2
CASSQVSRDYEQFF
>TRBJ1-2|TRBV11-3
CASSFTGSYGYTF
>TRBJ1-5|TRBV11-2
CASSLGPGRDQPQHF
>TRBJ2-7|TRBV10-3
CAISGATYEQYF
>TRBJ1-2|TRBV7-9
CANSSADRGAYGYTF
>TRBJ2-7|TRBV4-3
CASSHLGSAGEDPVFSYEQYF
>TRBJ2-3|TRBV20-1
CSGPAGGTDTQYF
>TRBJ2-6|TRBV12-5
CASGPSGANVLTF
>TRBJ1-2|TRBV7-2
CASSLAGDSYGYTF
>TRBJ1-1|TRBV12-3/TRBV12-4
CASSWGDRGQAEAFF
>TRBJ1-2|TRBV28
CASSSSVHYTF
>TRBJ2-1|TRBV18
CASSPGMGETQFF
>TRBJ1-4|TRBV27
CASSLGDGKLFF
>TRBJ1-4|TRBV18
CASSRPGSNEKLFF
>TRBJ2-3|TRBV6-5
CASSYLGRDGHTQYF
>TRBJ1-1|TRBV5-1
CASSSQPNTEAFF
>TRBJ2-3|TRBV7-2
CASSRLGEYSDTQYF
>TRBJ1-1|TRBV12-3/TRBV12-4
CASRPTNTEAFF
>TRBJ1-2|TRBV5-6
CASSRGDRKFYGYTF
>TRBJ2-1|TRBV20-1
CSARGLAGPTYNEQFF
>TRBJ2-5|TRBV12-3/TRBV12-4
CASSRGRQETQYF
>TRBJ1-2|TRBV12-3/TRBV12-4
CASSQTGPSYGYTF
>TRBJ1-5|TRBV12-3/TRBV12-4
CASSFSGLDQPQHF
>TRBJ2-2|TRBV12-3/TRBV12-4
CASSLRLAGAGELFF
>TRBJ1-2|TRBV30
CAWSRLSTGYTF
>TRBJ2-3|TRBV20-1
CTSIGVSTDTQYF
>TRBJ2-3|TRBV12-3/TRBV12-4
CASSHQPGRAGADTQYF
>TRBJ2-5|TRBV12-3/TRBV12-4
CASSRALYQETQYF
>TRBJ2-7|TRBV20-1
CSARDRGSFASPSAAYEQYF
>TRBJ2-7|TRBV20-1
CSARLITGDYEQYF
>TRBJ2-3|TRBV15
CATSRGGLAGGTDTQYF
>TRBJ2-7|TRBV29-1
CSAFGLAGPYEQYF
>TRBJ2-3|TRBV18
CASSPLAAGPADTQYF
>TRBJ1-6|TRBV6-2/TRBV6-3
CASSFSSGSSYNSPLHF
>TRBJ2-3|TRBV7-7
CASSLGRSGTDTQYF
>TRBJ2-1|TRBV10-3
CAISETRSGTYNEQFF
>TRBJ2-5|TRBV6-6
CASSPGGDQETQYF
>TRBJ1-4|TRBV4-3
CASSQDRANEKRFF